This entry concerns a single T cell receptor (beta chain). This specimen comes from a study of technical replicates of blood from several donors. The data were produced by immunoSEQ multiplex PCR, yet TCRdb's version contains in-frame clones alone and is incomplete. This sample yields roughly 80,000 clones, of which approximately 93% are seen a single time; 0.35% to 0.5% belongs to the top ten. V lost 1 base and J lost 7, with 9 bases in between. The CDR3 covers 13 residues. The germline CDR1 and CDR2 sequences are LGHNT and FRNRAP. The V call is TRBV12-5, the J call TRBJ2-3; no definite D call. The clonotype originates from a human donor in good health. The sample comprised T cells isolated from PBMCs. The CDR3 nucleotides read TGTGCTAGTGGTTTGGACTATCTGAATACGCAGTATTTT. This encodes CASGLDYLNTQYF.